What follows are 26 T cell receptor beta chains derived from one specimen sequenced in a study of cytomegalovirus exposure and HLA in healthy donors. Primers: 60 Vbeta forward and 13 Jbeta reverse. The repertoire was sequenced with immunoSEQ multiplex PCR; TCRdb's copy has only in-frame clones and lacks some. The table includes approximately 210,000 clones, over 80% detected once. The specimen was PBMCs. The receptor set was obtained from a man in his forties or fifties in good health and CMV-seropositive.

The chain uses TRBV19 and TRBJ1-1, with a possible D match to TRBD1 (6 bases). The CDR3 loop spans 15 amino acids. Trimming removed 3 bases at V and 1 base at J, with 12 bases between. CDR1 and CDR2 from the germline V gene are LNHDA and SQIVND (reference sequence). The chain's CDR3 is CASSIWAGENTEAFF. In DNA form, the CDR3 reads TGTGCCAGTAGTATTTGGGCAGGGGAGAACACTGAAGCTTTCTTT. Based on the CDR3 plus reference TRBV19 and TRBJ1-1, the full variable domain is DGGITQSPKYLFRKEGQNVTLSCEQNLNHDAMYWYRQDPGQGLRLIYYSQIVNDFQKGDIAEGYSVSREKKESFPLTVTSAQKNPTAFYLCASSIWAGENTEAFFGQGTRLTVV.

This clone was counted once. The gene calls are TRBV7-9 and TRBJ2-5; 14 bases are a match to TRBD2. There are 15 residues in the CDR3. Germline V gives CDR1 SEHNR, CDR2 FQNEAQ (reference sequence). V lost 3 bases, J lost 4 bases, and 1 base stayed unmatched. In nucleotides, the CDR3 is TGTGCCAGCAGCTTTGGACTAGCGGGAGGAGAGACCCAGTACTTC. Its protein is CASSFGLAGGETQYF. Full variable domain (rest looked up from reference TRBV7-9 and TRBJ2-5): DTGVSQNPRHKITKRGQNVTFRCDPISEHNRLYWYRQTLGQGPEFLTYFQNEAQLEKSRLLSDRFSAERPKGSFSTLEIQRTEQGDSAMYLCASSFGLAGGETQYFGPGTRLLVL.

V is TRBV30 and J is TRBJ2-1; D is possibly TRBD2 (5 bases). V was cut by 1 base and J by 2 bases, with 15 bases left in between. The CDR3 totals 16 residues. Per the germline V gene, CDR1 is GTSNPN and CDR2 is SVGIG (reference sequence). CDR3 sequence: CAWSARRSGTYNEQFF. The CDR3 DNA reads TGTGCCTGGAGTGCCCGAAGGAGCGGTACCTACAATGAGCAGTTCTTC.

The chain has TRBV5-4 and TRBJ2-5; D unresolved. The V end lost 5 bases, the J end lost 1 base, and 9 bases lay between the germline ends. This CDR3 has 13 amino acids. Germline lookup yields CDR1 SGHNT and CDR2 YYREEE (reference sequence). The CDR3 sequence: CASRQVAQETQYF. The CDR3 DNA reads TGTGCCAGCAGACAAGTAGCCCAAGAGACCCAGTACTTC.

The chain uses TRBV5-1 and TRBJ1-1; TRBD1 agrees at 10 bases. The V gene's germline CDR1 is SGHRS and CDR2 YFSETQ. The V and J ends lost 7 bases and 4 bases, in that order; junction bases with no gene match: 10. The CDR3 has 15 amino acids. CDR3 nucleotide sequence: TGCGCCAGCGGGACAGGGGATTTCTTAGGCACTGAAGCTTTCTTT. Translating it yields CASGTGDFLGTEAFF. Variable domain in full (rest from reference TRBV5-1 and TRBJ1-1): KAGVTQTPRYLIKTRGQQVTLSCSPISGHRSVSWYQQTPGQGLQFLFEYFSETQRNKGNFPGRFSGRQFSNSRSEMNVSTLELGDSALYLCASGTGDFLGTEAFFGQGTRLTVV.

The chain is built from TRBV2 and TRBJ2-7, with D hard to call. V was trimmed by 3 bases and J by 2 bases, leaving 11 bases between them. The CDR3 consists of 14 residues. CDR1 is SNHLY and CDR2 is FYNNEI in the germline V gene. The CDR3 region has the DNA TGTGCCAGCAGTGATCACCCGGCGGCCTACGAGCAGTACTTC. Translated, it gives CASSDHPAAYEQYF.

The V call is TRBV2, the J call TRBJ2-7; TRBD1 might be the D (6 bases). There are 13 residues in the CDR3. The germline V and J ends were trimmed by 4 bases and 5 bases, with 12 bases remaining between them. Germline assignment: CDR1 SNHLY and CDR2 FYNNEI. CDR3 in amino acids: CASSANRVHEQYV. The CDR3 DNA reads TGTGCCAGCAGTGCTAACAGGGTCCACGAGCAGTACGTC.

The rearrangement uses TRBV6-1 and TRBJ1-5; unclear D gene. The CDR3 contains 13 residues. Trimming took 6 bases from V and 4 from J, leaving 10 bases between them. Germline CDR1 MNHNS, CDR2 SASEGT. CDR3 nucleotides: TGTGCCAGCAGCCCACGAGGGAATCAGCCCCAGCATTTT. It encodes CASSPRGNQPQHF.

The chain is built from TRBV27 and TRBJ2-1, with 8 positions matching TRBD2. V was pared by 6 bases and J by 5 bases, with 12 bases of the junction left unmatched. The CDR3 totals 16 residues. Germline loops: CDR1 MNHEY, CDR2 SMNVEV (reference sequence). CDR3 bases: TGTGCCAGCAGATCACTGGGACTAGGTCTACACAATGAGCAGTTCTTC. Translated, it gives CASRSLGLGLHNEQFF.

The V call is TRBV9, the J call TRBJ2-5, with TRBD1 matching 12 bases. CDR1 and CDR2 (germline): SGDLS, YYNGEE. The CDR3 is 17 amino acids. V gave up 4 bases and J gave up 4 bases; unmatched junction bases: 11. Here the CDR3 reads CASSRGTGGSGGETQYF. In DNA form, the CDR3 reads TGTGCCAGCAGCCGGGGGACAGGGGGCTCTGGTGGAGAGACCCAGTACTTC.

A remark on this clone: Relative to the germline gene, one junction end is altered; a read error may explain this. V is TRBV5-1 and J is TRBJ2-6, with D unclear. The CDR3 has 16 amino acids. Germline V gene data show CDR1 as SGHRS and CDR2 as YFSETQ. CDR3 sequence (DNA): TGCGCCAGCAGCTTGGCCCCGAGCTCTGAGGCCAACGTCCTGACTTTC. This encodes CASSLAPSSEANVLTF. Supplemented by reference TRBV5-1 and TRBJ2-6, the full variable domain reads KAGVTQTPRYLIKTRGQQVTLSCSPISGHRSVSWYQQTPGQGLQFLFEYFSETQRNKGNFPGRFSGRQFSNSRSEMNVSTLELGDSALYLCASSLAPSSEANVLTFGAGSRLTVL.

The J gene is TRBJ1-1, the V gene TRBV10-3, with 12 bases matching TRBD1. This CDR3 has 15 amino acids. J lost 1 base, V lost 6 bases, and 3 bases had no gene match. The germline gives CDR1 ENHRY, CDR2 SYGVKD. The CDR3: CAIRGTGGTNTEAFF. The CDR3 DNA sequence: TGTGCCATCAGGGGGACAGGGGGCACGAACACTGAAGCTTTCTTT.

V usage is TRBV7-9 and J usage is TRBJ2-5; no reliable D call. This CDR3 is built from 12 residues. The ends were cut back, 6 bases at V and 3 bases at J, with 8 bases in the middle. Germline values: CDR1 SEHNR, CDR2 FQNEAQ (reference sequence). The CDR3 loop is CASSPSEETQYF. Written as DNA, the CDR3 is TGTGCCAGCAGTCCCTCGGAAGAGACCCAGTACTTC.

This clone appeared once. V gene TRBV19 combines with J gene TRBJ2-1; 10 nucleotides match TRBD1. CDR1 is LNHDA, CDR2 SQIVND, per germline (reference sequence). The CDR3 consists of 14 residues. The CDR3 here is CASGDRGLYNEQFF. The DNA of the CDR3 is TGTGCTAGTGGGGACAGGGGACTCTACAATGAGCAGTTCTTC. The full variable domain, rest sourced from reference TRBV19 and TRBJ2-1, is DGGITQSPKYLFRKEGQNVTLSCEQNLNHDAMYWYRQDPGQGLRLIYYSQIVNDFQKGDIAEGYSVSREKKESFPLTVTSAQKNPTAFYLCASGDRGLYNEQFFGPGTRLTVL.

CDR3 nucleotides: TGTGCCATCCTATCCGACAGTACTAACTATGGCTACACCTTC. Translation: CAILSDSTNYGYTF. This chain joins TRBV10-3 and TRBJ1-2; weak D call: TRBD1 (5 bases). Looked up from germline, CDR1 is ENHRY and CDR2 is SYGVKD. V was pared by 8 bases and J by 0 bases, with 13 bases between. The CDR3 spans 14 residues.

The genes are TRBV7-9 and TRBJ2-5; no definite D call. Trimming took off 1 base at V and 5 bases at J, with 11 bases between the two ends. The V gene's germline CDR1 is SEHNR and CDR2 FQNEAQ (reference sequence). This CDR3 spans 14 amino acids. The CDR3 coding sequence is TGTGCCAGCAGCTTAGAATTTTACGGTGAGACCCAGTACTTC. Protein product: CASSLEFYGETQYF. Together with reference TRBV7-9 and TRBJ2-5, the CDR3 gives the full variable domain: DTGVSQNPRHKITKRGQNVTFRCDPISEHNRLYWYRQTLGQGPEFLTYFQNEAQLEKSRLLSDRFSAERPKGSFSTLEIQRTEQGDSAMYLCASSLEFYGETQYFGPGTRLLVL.

The V gene is TRBV7-8, the J gene TRBJ2-2; TRBD1 matches at 11 bases. Germline CDR1 is SGHVS and CDR2 is FQNEAQ. The CDR3 has 14 amino acids. V was pared by 4 bases and J by 6 bases, with 1 base of the junction left unmatched. CDR3 coding DNA: TGTGCCAGCAGCTCGGACAGGGGGCCCGGGGAGCTGTTTTTT. It yields the protein CASSSDRGPGELFF. The full variable domain, in which reference TRBV7-8 and TRBJ2-2 provide the parts outside the CDR3, is GAGVSQSPRYKVAKRGQDVALRCDPISGHVSLFWYQQALGQGPEFLTYFQNEAQLDKSGLPSDRFFAERPEGSVSTLKIQRTQQEDSAVYLCASSSDRGPGELFFGEGSRLTVL.

This clone was seen just once. This chain joins TRBV27 and TRBJ2-1, with 10 positions matching TRBD1. Germline CDR1 MNHEY, CDR2 SMNVEV (reference sequence). The CDR3 is made up of 16 amino acids. V lost 5 bases and J lost 5; bases outside the gene matches: 9. DNA of the CDR3: TGTGCCAGCAGTCGTAAACCGGGACAGGGGAACAATGAGCAGTTCTTC. It specifies CASSRKPGQGNNEQFF.

The rearrangement joins TRBV5-1 to TRBJ2-7, with 8 bases matching TRBD1. This CDR3 has 16 residues. Trimming cost V 4 bases and J 3 bases; bases outside gene matches: 12. Germline loops: CDR1 SGHRS, CDR2 YFSETQ. The CDR3 is CASSGTGQGPLYEQYF. CDR3 nucleotide sequence: TGCGCCAGCAGCGGGACAGGCCAAGGCCCTCTCTACGAGCAGTACTTC.

This clone was recorded a few times. The gene calls are TRBV7-2 and TRBJ2-7; 11 bases map to TRBD2. The CDR3 has 17 residues. Looked up from germline, CDR1 is SGHTA and CDR2 is FQGNSA. V dropped 4 bases and J dropped 2; count of bases not matched to a gene: 10. The CDR3 here is CASSSRGRLAGPYEQYV. The CDR3 DNA sequence: TGTGCCAGCAGCTCTCGTGGGCGACTAGCGGGGCCCTACGAGCAGTACGTC.

V usage is TRBV6-1 and J usage is TRBJ1-5; TRBD1 might be the D (5 bases). The CDR3 extends over 14 amino acids. With 5 bases removed from V and 5 bases from J, the gap between germline ends came to 13 bases. CDR1 is MNHNS, CDR2 SASEGT, per germline. CDR3 sequence reads: CASSLRGLDQPQHF. As DNA, the CDR3 is TGTGCCAGCAGTCTTCGGGGGTTGGATCAGCCCCAGCATTTT.

The chain has TRBV5-4 and TRBJ1-2, with 7 bases aligning to TRBD1. Germline CDR1 and CDR2: SGHNT and YYREEE (reference sequence). Trimming at V came to 1 base and at J to 8 bases, leaving 5 bases not matched to a gene. This CDR3 region has 13 residues. The CDR3 spells CASSLTGVGGYTF. For the CDR3, the DNA is TGTGCCAGCAGCTTGACAGGGGTAGGGGGCTACACCTTC. The variable domain in full, completed from reference TRBV5-4 and TRBJ1-2, reads ETGVTQSPTHLIKTRGQQVTLRCSSQSGHNTVSWYQQALGQGPQFIFQYYREEENGRGNFPPRFSGLQFPNYSSELNVNALELDDSALYLCASSLTGVGGYTFGSGTRLTVV.

The J gene is TRBJ2-5, the V gene TRBV27; TRBD2 aligns across 14 bases. This CDR3 is 15 amino acids long. Trimming took 6 bases from V and 3 from J; bases not matched to a gene: 3. Germline V CDR1 and CDR2: MNHEY, SMNVEV (reference sequence). CDR3 bases: TGTGCCAGCAGGGGGGGACTAGCGGGAGAAGAGACCCAGTACTTC. Amino acid sequence: CASRGGLAGEETQYF.

J is TRBJ2-5 and V is TRBV19; weak D call: TRBD2 (5 bases). V was cut by 0 bases and J by 2 bases, with 7 bases left in between. CDR1 LNHDA and CDR2 SQIVND come from the germline V gene (reference sequence). CDR3 size: 14 residues. The CDR3 region is CASSIDREQETQYF. In DNA form, the CDR3 reads TGTGCCAGTAGTATAGACCGGGAACAAGAGACCCAGTACTTC.

The gene calls are TRBV19 and TRBJ1-4; D gene unclear. The CDR3 is 15 amino acids. V was cut by 3 bases and J by 10 bases, with 18 bases left in between. Germline CDR1 is LNHDA and CDR2 is SQIVND (reference sequence). The CDR3 here is CASSIKVSAEGKLFF. CDR3 bases: TGTGCCAGTAGTATTAAAGTTTCCGCAGAGGGAAAACTGTTTTTT.

This clone showed up just a few times. The chain recombines TRBV11-2 with TRBJ2-2; 12 bases match TRBD2. Germline-derived CDR1 and CDR2 are SGHAT and FQNNGV. V lost 6 bases and J lost 6; bases outside the gene matches: 8. The CDR3 is made up of 16 amino acids. In DNA, the CDR3 is TGTGCCAGCAGTTACCTAGCGGGAGGGCCCGCCGGGGAGCTGTTTTTT. This sequence encodes CASSYLAGGPAGELFF.